This passage covers 25 T cell receptor beta chains from one sample sequenced in a study of T cell responses to AZD1222 COVID-19 vaccine. The repertoire was sequenced with immunoSEQ multiplex PCR; TCRdb's copy has only in-frame clones and lacks some. This table holds about 150,000 clones, 87% found once. Material: peripheral blood, obtained 28 days after the second AZD1222 dose. The receptors stem from an adult who received the AZD1222 COVID-19 vaccine.

This rearrangement joins TRBV5-1 to TRBJ2-2; the match to TRBD2 covers 13 bases. Germline-derived CDR1 and CDR2 are SGHRS and YFSETQ. Trimming removed 4 bases from V and 3 bases from J; junction bases left unmatched: 3. CDR3 length equals 16 residues. The CDR3 protein is CASSLLAGGDTGELFF. DNA for the CDR3: TGCGCCAGCAGCCTACTAGCGGGAGGGGACACCGGGGAGCTGTTTTTT.

V and J are TRBV27 and TRBJ2-3; 10 bases are a match to TRBD1. This CDR3 contains 16 residues. V lost 2 bases, J lost 6 bases, and 8 bases stayed unmatched. The germline V gene has CDR1 MNHEY and CDR2 SMNVEV (reference sequence). DNA for the CDR3: TGTGCCAGCAGTTTAAGACAGGGGGCGACGTCGGATACGCAGTATTTT. Translating gives CASSLRQGATSDTQYF.

The rearrangement links TRBV29-1 to TRBJ1-2; D is possibly TRBD1 (5 bases). This CDR3 spans 13 amino acids. Germline CDR1 reads SQVTM; CDR2 reads ANQGSEA. V was pared by 2 bases and J by 4 bases, with 11 bases between. The CDR3 loop is CSVEKDNLYGYTF. CDR3 in DNA: TGCAGCGTTGAAAAGGACAACCTCTATGGCTACACCTTC.

This chain connects TRBV5-6 to TRBJ1-4, with a weak D call TRBD1 (6 bases). Trimming removed 1 base at V and 5 bases at J, with 24 bases between. The CDR3 is made up of 19 amino acids. Germline V gene lookup returns CDR1 SGHDT and CDR2 YYEEEE. This CDR3 reads CASSLRTGRGLPSNEKLFF. CDR3 DNA: TGTGCCAGCAGCTTGCGTACCGGCAGGGGCCTTCCTTCCAATGAAAAACTGTTTTTT.

This clone turned up a few times. V usage is TRBV5-1 and J usage is TRBJ2-1, with TRBD1 identical over 11 bases. V lost 4 bases to trimming and J lost 4 bases; unmatched junction nucleotides: 4. This CDR3 comprises 15 residues. Germline V lookup: CDR1 SGHRS, CDR2 YFSETQ. CDR3 sequence: CASSPRDRGYNEQFF. Written as DNA, the CDR3 is TGCGCCAGCAGCCCCCGGGACAGGGGGTACAATGAGCAGTTCTTC. The variable domain in full, completed from reference TRBV5-1 and TRBJ2-1, reads KAGVTQTPRYLIKTRGQQVTLSCSPISGHRSVSWYQQTPGQGLQFLFEYFSETQRNKGNFPGRFSGRQFSNSRSEMNVSTLELGDSALYLCASSPRDRGYNEQFFGPGTRLTVL.

This chain joins TRBV5-1 and TRBJ2-2, with D possibly TRBD1 on 6 matching bases. This CDR3 has 14 amino acids. The V gene's germline CDR1 is SGHRS and CDR2 YFSETQ. The V and J ends lost 3 bases and 5 bases respectively, with 11 bases between them. As DNA, the CDR3 is TGCGCCAGCAGCTCACAGGGTGGGACCGGGGAGCTGTTTTTT. Translated: CASSSQGGTGELFF.

This chain connects TRBV28 to TRBJ1-1, with 10 positions matching TRBD1. This CDR3 region has 11 residues. V lost 4 bases and J lost 10; bases outside the gene matches: 0. Germline lookup yields CDR1 MDHEN and CDR2 SYDVKM. CDR3 residues: CASSWDRGAFF. As DNA, the CDR3 is TGTGCCAGCAGTTGGGACAGGGGAGCTTTCTTT.

The gene calls are TRBV7-3 and TRBJ2-3; D gene ambiguous. The CDR3 loop spans 13 amino acids. Germline loops: CDR1 SGHTA, CDR2 FQGTGA. V gave up 1 base and J gave up 11 bases, with 13 bases separating them. CDR3: CASSLILTQWQYF. In DNA, the CDR3 is TGTGCCAGCAGCTTAATTTTGACACAATGGCAGTATTTT.

The chain has TRBV28 and TRBJ1-3; no firm D call. Germline CDR1 MDHEN, CDR2 SYDVKM. V lost 2 bases and J 4 bases, leaving 6 bases between the germline ends. The length of the CDR3 is 13 residues. CDR3 coding DNA: TGTGCCAGCAGTTTACTACAGGGAAACACCATATATTTT. It is translated as CASSLLQGNTIYF.

This clone was recorded at least ten times. Other nucleotide sequences from this sample produce the same CDR3. The rearrangement joins TRBV6-1 to TRBJ2-7; D unresolved. V lost 1 base, J lost 0 bases, and 4 bases lay in between. CDR3 length: 13 amino acids. The germline V gene encodes CDR1 MNHNS and CDR2 SASEGT. The CDR3 DNA reads as TGTGCCAGCAGTGAAGGAGTCTCCTACGAGCAGTACTTC. Translation: CASSEGVSYEQYF.

The chain has TRBV6-5 and TRBJ1-5, with D possibly TRBD1 on 6 matching bases. This CDR3 has 13 residues. Germline V CDR1 and CDR2: MNHEY, SVGAGI. V was shortened by 7 bases and J by 7 bases, with 14 bases between the two germline ends. The CDR3 loop is CASKEGGGQPQHF. In DNA, the CDR3 is TGTGCCAGCAAAGAAGGGGGGGGCCAGCCCCAGCATTTT.

The chain recombines TRBV7-8 with TRBJ1-4, with a possible D match to TRBD1 (6 bases). Looked up from germline, CDR1 is SGHVS and CDR2 is FQNEAQ. Trimming took off 3 bases at V and 0 bases at J, with 11 bases between the two ends. CDR3 length: 16 amino acids. CDR3 amino acids: CASSFGQFATNEKLFF. The CDR3 nucleotides are TGTGCCAGCAGCTTCGGACAGTTCGCAACTAATGAAAAACTGTTTTTT.

The chain is built from TRBV6-4 and TRBJ2-3, with a tentative D call TRBD2 (5 bases). The CDR3 extends over 14 amino acids. Germline assignment: CDR1 MRHNA and CDR2 SNTAGT. The ends were cut back, 0 bases at V and 11 bases at J, with 15 bases in the middle. The CDR3 DNA is TGTGCCAGCAGTGACTCCTGGTCGGGGTCCTTGCAGTATTTT. Its protein product is CASSDSWSGSLQYF.

The table lists this clone with a few counts. CDR3 nucleotide sequence: TGTGCCAGCAGGCCACAGTACTCCTACGAGCAGTACTTC. The encoded protein is CASRPQYSYEQYF. J is TRBJ2-7 and V is TRBV28; D is ambiguous. V dropped 6 bases and J dropped 0 bases, with 9 bases sitting between them. The CDR3 extends over 13 amino acids. Looked up from germline, CDR1 is MDHEN and CDR2 is SYDVKM.

As DNA, the CDR3 is TGCAGCGTTGATAAGGAGTCGGAGACCCAGTACTTC. Amino acid sequence: CSVDKESETQYF. The chain is built from TRBV29-1 and TRBJ2-5; no clear D gene. This CDR3 spans 12 amino acids. V lost 3 bases and J lost 5, with 10 bases in between. Germline V gene sequence: CDR1 SQVTM, CDR2 ANQGSEA.

The V call is TRBV6-4, the J call TRBJ2-7; D might be TRBD2 (6 bases). Trimming cost V 5 bases and J 3 bases, with 14 bases left between them. The CDR3 loop spans 14 amino acids. From germline, CDR1 is MRHNA and CDR2 SNTAGT. This CDR3 reads CASSQRRGFYEQYF. The CDR3 coding sequence is TGTGCCAGCAGTCAAAGGAGGGGTTTCTACGAGCAGTACTTC.

V and J are TRBV28 and TRBJ1-2; 8 bases match TRBD1. Germline CDR1 is MDHEN and CDR2 is SYDVKM. This CDR3 is built from 15 residues. The V gene end was trimmed by 9 bases and the J gene end by 0 bases; junction bases not matched to a gene: 9. The CDR3 here is CASTGGFPTNYGYTF. CDR3 in DNA: TGTGCCAGTACAGGGGGGTTTCCGACTAACTATGGCTACACCTTC.

The chain joins TRBV18 to TRBJ1-5; 7 bases agree with TRBD1. V lost 6 bases, J lost 0 bases, and 2 bases stayed unmatched. The CDR3 has 14 residues. Germline values: CDR1 KGHSH, CDR2 LQKENI. The DNA for the CDR3 is TGTGCCAGCTCGCAGGGGGGTAGCAATCAGCCCCAGCATTTT. Its protein product is CASSQGGSNQPQHF.

The V gene is TRBV5-1, the J gene TRBJ2-1; 10 bases match TRBD2. J lost 9 bases, V lost 1 base, and 7 bases had no gene match. Germline V gives CDR1 SGHRS, CDR2 YFSETQ. The CDR3 spans 15 residues. CDR3 sequence reads: CASSLRASGRGEQFF. The CDR3 DNA reads TGCGCCAGCAGCTTGAGGGCTAGCGGGAGAGGTGAGCAGTTCTTC.

This clone showed up just a few times. The rearrangement uses TRBV29-1 and TRBJ1-3; D is unclear. Germline V gene sequence: CDR1 SQVTM, CDR2 ANQGSEA. V was pared by 8 bases and J by 0 bases, with 11 bases between. This CDR3 is 13 amino acids long. The DNA of the CDR3 is TGCAGCATCAGACGAGACTCTGGAAACACCATATATTTT. Encoded protein: CSIRRDSGNTIYF. The entire variable domain, with the rest obtained from reference TRBV29-1 and TRBJ1-3, is as follows: SAVISQKPSRDICQRGTSLTIQCQVDSQVTMMFWYRQQPGQSLTLIATANQGSEATYESGFVIDKFPISRPNLTFSTLTVSNMSPEDSSIYLCSIRRDSGNTIYFGEGSWLTVV.

The rearrangement joins TRBV5-1 to TRBJ2-1; 9 bases agree with TRBD1. The germline V gene encodes CDR1 SGHRS and CDR2 YFSETQ. Trimming cost V 0 bases and J 6 bases; bases outside gene matches: 10. This CDR3 has 17 amino acids. The DNA for the CDR3 is TGCGCCAGCAGCTTGGAGGTCGGACAGGGGATCCGCAATGAGCAGTTCTTC. Translated: CASSLEVGQGIRNEQFF.

The chain combines TRBV24-1 with TRBJ2-5, with D possibly being TRBD2 (6 bases). V was pared by 4 bases and J by 3 bases, with 8 bases between. There are 13 residues in the CDR3. In germline, CDR1 is KGHDR, CDR2 SFDVKD. The CDR3 here is CATSDGGEETQYF. In DNA, the CDR3 is TGTGCCACCAGTGACGGAGGGGAAGAGACCCAGTACTTC.

This sequence joins TRBV30 and TRBJ2-2, with TRBD1 identical over 7 bases. The V segment lost 4 bases and the J segment 8 bases; nucleotides outside the gene matches: 10. The CDR3 loop spans 14 amino acids. The germline V gene has CDR1 GTSNPN and CDR2 SVGIG (reference sequence). The CDR3 protein is CAWTLRQGRGELFF. The CDR3 DNA reads TGTGCCTGGACCCTCCGACAGGGTAGGGGGGAGCTGTTTTTT.

This chain links TRBV5-1 with TRBJ1-2; the D is unclear. The CDR3 runs 13 residues. Between the trimmed V and J ends, which lost 4 bases and 2 bases, there was a span of 9 bases. The germline CDR1 and CDR2 sequences are SGHRS and YFSETQ. CDR3 residues: CASSPTQNYGYTF. CDR3 bases: TGCGCCAGCAGCCCAACTCAGAACTATGGCTACACCTTC.

The chain is built from TRBV9 and TRBJ1-4; 7 nucleotides line up with TRBD1. CDR3 length: 15 amino acids. CDR1 is SGDLS and CDR2 is YYNGEE in the germline V gene. Trimming took 4 bases from V and 6 from J; bases not matched to a gene: 9. This chain's CDR3 is CASSSLGGRYEKLFF. The CDR3 nucleotides read TGTGCCAGCAGCTCTTTAGGGGGCAGATATGAAAAACTGTTTTTT.